The 2 T cell receptor beta chains given below trace back to one sample, sequenced in a study of blood T cell repertoires in COVID-19 (dated by TCRdb to the early 2020s). Preparation of the library involved the immunoSEQ multiplex PCR assay. Here the immuneACCESS table is served through TCRdb, limited to in-frame sequences with V and J called. Missing clones are a known gap in these copies; in checked studies unresolved V genes cover under half, and the rest lacks a known reason. This sample holds roughly 60,000 clones; approximately 80% were observed only once. Together, the top ten hold roughly 27% of the sample. Sequencing was performed on peripheral blood. The receptors come from a human donor in a cohort sampled during active COVID-19.

The CDR3 nucleotides are TGTGCCAGCTCACCTCCGAACAGCGGGAGTCAGCCCCAGCATTTT. Its translation is CASSPPNSGSQPQHF. The chain links TRBV18 to TRBJ1-5; D is unresolved. Between the trimmed V and J ends, which lost 3 bases and 6 bases, there was a span of 15 bases. The germline V gene encodes CDR1 KGHSH and CDR2 LQKENI. The CDR3 consists of 15 residues.

The V and J genes are TRBV10-3 and TRBJ1-2; D is unresolved. CDR3 length equals 13 residues. Germline V CDR1 and CDR2: ENHRY, SYGVKD. V dropped 0 bases and J dropped 2 bases, with 4 bases sitting between them. As DNA, the CDR3 is TGTGCCATCAGTGAGTCGCAGAACTATGGCTACACCTTC. Translating gives CAISESQNYGYTF.